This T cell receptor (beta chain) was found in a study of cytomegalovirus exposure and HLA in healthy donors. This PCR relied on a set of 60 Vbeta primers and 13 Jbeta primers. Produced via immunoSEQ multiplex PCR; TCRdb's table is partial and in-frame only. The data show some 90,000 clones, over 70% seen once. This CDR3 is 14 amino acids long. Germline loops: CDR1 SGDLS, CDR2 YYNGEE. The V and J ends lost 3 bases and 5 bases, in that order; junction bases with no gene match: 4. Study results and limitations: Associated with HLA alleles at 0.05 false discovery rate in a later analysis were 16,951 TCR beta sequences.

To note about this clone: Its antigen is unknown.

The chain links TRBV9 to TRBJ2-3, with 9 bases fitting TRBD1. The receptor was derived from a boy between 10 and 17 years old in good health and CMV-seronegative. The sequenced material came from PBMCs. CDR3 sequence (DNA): TGTGCCAGCAGCGCAGGGACAGGGAAAGATACGCAGTATTTT. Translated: CASSAGTGKDTQYF.